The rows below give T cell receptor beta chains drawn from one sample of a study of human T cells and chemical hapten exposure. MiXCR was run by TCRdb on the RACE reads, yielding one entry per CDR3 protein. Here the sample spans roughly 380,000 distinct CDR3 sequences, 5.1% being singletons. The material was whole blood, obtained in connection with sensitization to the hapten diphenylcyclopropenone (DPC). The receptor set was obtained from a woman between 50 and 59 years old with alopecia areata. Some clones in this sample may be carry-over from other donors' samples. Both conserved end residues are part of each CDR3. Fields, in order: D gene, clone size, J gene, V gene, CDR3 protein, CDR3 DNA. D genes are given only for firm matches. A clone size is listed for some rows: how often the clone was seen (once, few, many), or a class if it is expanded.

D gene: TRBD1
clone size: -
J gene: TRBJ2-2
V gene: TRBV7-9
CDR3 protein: CASSSRQGPRGAGELFF
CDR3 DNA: TGTGCCAGCAGCTCCCGACAGGGCCCGAGGGGAGCCGGGGAGCTGTTTTTT

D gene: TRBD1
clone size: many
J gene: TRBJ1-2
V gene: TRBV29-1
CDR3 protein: CSVEGGQGGYTF
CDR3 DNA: TGCAGCGTTGAAGGGGGACAGGGTGGCTACACCTTC

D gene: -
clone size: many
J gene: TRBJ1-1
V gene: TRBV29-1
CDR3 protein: CSVELPVEAFF
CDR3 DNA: TGCAGCGTTGAATTGCCAGTTGAAGCTTTCTTT

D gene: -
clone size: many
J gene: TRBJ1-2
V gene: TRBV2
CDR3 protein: CASSEDSYGYTF
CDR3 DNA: TGTGCCAGCAGTGAGGACAGCTATGGCTACACCTTC

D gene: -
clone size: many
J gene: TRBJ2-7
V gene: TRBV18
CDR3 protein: CASSLRQVQEQYF
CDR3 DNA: TGTGCCAGCTCACTGAGACAGGTGCAGGAGCAGTACTTC

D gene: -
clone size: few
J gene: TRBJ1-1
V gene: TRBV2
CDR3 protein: CASSEAGGGTEAFF
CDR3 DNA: TGTGCCAGCAGTGAGGCGGGAGGAGGCACTGAAGCTTTCTTT

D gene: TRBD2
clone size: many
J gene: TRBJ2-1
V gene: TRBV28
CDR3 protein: CASSGTSGRADSNEQFF
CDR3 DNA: TGTGCCAGCAGCGGGACTAGCGGGAGGGCAGATTCCAATGAGCAGTTCTTC

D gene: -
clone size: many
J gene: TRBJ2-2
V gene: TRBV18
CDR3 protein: CASSPVGTTGELFF
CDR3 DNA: TGTGCCAGCTCACCAGTGGGTACGACCGGGGAGCTGTTTTTT

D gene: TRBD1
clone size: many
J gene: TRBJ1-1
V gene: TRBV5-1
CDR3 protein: CASSTGDRARMNTEAFF
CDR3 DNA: TGCGCCAGCAGCACGGGGGACAGGGCTAGAATGAACACTGAAGCTTTCTTT

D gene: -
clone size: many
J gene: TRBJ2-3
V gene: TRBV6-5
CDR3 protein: CASSAAEADTQYF
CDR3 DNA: TGTGCCAGCAGTGCCGCAGAAGCAGATACGCAGTATTTT

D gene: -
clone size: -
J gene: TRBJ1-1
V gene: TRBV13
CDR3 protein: CASLPTGSTEAFF
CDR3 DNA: TGTGCCAGCTTACCCACAGGGTCCACTGAAGCTTTCTTT

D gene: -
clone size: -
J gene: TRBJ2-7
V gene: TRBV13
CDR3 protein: CASSPPQGIYEQYF
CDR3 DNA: TGTGCCAGCAGCCCCCCCCAGGGGATCTACGAGCAGTACTTC

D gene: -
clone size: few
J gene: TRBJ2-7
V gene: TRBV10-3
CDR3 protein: CAISEGRQDEQYF
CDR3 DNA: TGTGCCATCAGTGAGGGAAGACAGGACGAGCAGTACTTC

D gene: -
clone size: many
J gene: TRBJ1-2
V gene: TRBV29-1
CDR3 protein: CSVEDLETGRYGYTF
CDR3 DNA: TGCAGCGTTGAAGATCTAGAGACAGGACGCTATGGCTACACCTTC

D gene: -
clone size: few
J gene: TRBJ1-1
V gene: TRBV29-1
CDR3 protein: CSVEGGAEPEAFF
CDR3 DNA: TGCAGCGTTGAAGGGGGCGCGGAACCTGAAGCTTTCTTT

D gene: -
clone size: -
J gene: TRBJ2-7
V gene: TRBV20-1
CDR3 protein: CSARDKGSGYEQYF
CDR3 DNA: TGCAGTGCTAGAGATAAAGGTAGCGGCTACGAGCAGTACTTC

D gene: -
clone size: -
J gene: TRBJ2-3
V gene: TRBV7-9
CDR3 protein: CASSFTRGADTQYF
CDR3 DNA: TGTGCCAGCAGCTTTACAAGAGGAGCAGATACGCAGTATTTT

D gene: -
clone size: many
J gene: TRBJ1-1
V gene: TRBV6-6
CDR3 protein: CASSYSKGFGAANTEAFF
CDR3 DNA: TGTGCCAGCAGTTACTCGAAAGGGTTTGGGGCAGCCAACACTGAAGCTTTCTTT

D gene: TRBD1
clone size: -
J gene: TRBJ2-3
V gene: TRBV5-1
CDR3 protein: CASRRTGGSTDTQYF
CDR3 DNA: TGCGCCAGCAGGCGTACAGGGGGAAGCACAGATACGCAGTATTTT

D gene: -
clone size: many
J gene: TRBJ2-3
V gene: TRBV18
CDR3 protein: CASSPRSADTQYF
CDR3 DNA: TGTGCCAGCTCACCACGGTCGGCAGATACGCAGTATTTT

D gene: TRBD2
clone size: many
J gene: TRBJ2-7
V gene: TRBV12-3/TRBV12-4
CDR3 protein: CASSPGLAGVYEQYF
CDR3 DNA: TGTGCCAGCAGCCCAGGACTAGCGGGCGTCTACGAGCAGTACTTC

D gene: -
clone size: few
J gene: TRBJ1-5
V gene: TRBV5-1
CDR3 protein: CASSPDSLNQPQHF
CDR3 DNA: TGCGCCAGCAGCCCCGACAGCCTTAATCAGCCCCAGCATTTT

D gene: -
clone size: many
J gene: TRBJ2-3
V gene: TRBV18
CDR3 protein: CASSQPEIGSFDTQYF
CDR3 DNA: TGTGCCAGCTCACAGCCGGAAATCGGGAGCTTTGATACGCAGTATTTT

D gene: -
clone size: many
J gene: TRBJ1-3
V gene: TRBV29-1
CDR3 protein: CSVEWSSGNTIYF
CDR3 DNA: TGCAGCGTTGAATGGTCCTCTGGAAACACCATATATTTT

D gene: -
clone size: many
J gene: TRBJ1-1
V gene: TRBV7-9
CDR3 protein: CASSPRTEAFF
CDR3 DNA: TGTGCCAGCAGCCCCCGAACTGAAGCTTTCTTT

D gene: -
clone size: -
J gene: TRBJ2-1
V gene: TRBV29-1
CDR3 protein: CSVARTHNEQFF
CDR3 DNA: TGCAGCGTGGCGCGGACTCACAATGAGCAGTTCTTC

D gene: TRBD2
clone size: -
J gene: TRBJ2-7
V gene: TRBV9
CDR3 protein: CASSVAGGPSYEQYF
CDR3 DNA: TGTGCCAGCAGCGTAGCGGGGGGTCCCTCCTACGAGCAGTACTTC

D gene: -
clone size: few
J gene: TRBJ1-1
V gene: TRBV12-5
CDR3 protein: CASGQHTLNTEAFF
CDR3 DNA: TGTGCTAGTGGCCAGCACACACTCAACACTGAAGCTTTCTTT

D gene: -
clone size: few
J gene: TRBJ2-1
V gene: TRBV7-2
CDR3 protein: CASSLGPSYNEQFF
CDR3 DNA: TGTGCCAGCAGCTTAGGACCCTCCTACAATGAGCAGTTCTTC

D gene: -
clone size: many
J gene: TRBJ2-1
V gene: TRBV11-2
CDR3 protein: CASSLGRGFSEQFF
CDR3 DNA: TGTGCCAGCAGCTTAGGTCGCGGGTTCTCTGAGCAGTTCTTC

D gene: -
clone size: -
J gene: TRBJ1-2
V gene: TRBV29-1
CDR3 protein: CSEWGAEGYTF
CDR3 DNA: TGCAGCGAATGGGGGGCGGAAGGCTACACCTTC

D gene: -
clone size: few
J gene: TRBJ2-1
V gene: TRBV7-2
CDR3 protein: CASSHSREPLRQFF
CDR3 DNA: TGTGCCAGCAGCCATTCCCGTGAGCCCCTGAGGCAGTTCTTC

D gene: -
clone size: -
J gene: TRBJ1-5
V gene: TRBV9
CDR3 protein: CASSDHRGNQPQHF
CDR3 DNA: TGTGCCAGCAGCGATCACAGGGGCAATCAGCCCCAGCATTTT

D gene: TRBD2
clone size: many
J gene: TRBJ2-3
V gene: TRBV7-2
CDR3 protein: CASSLGLAAITQYF
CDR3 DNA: TGTGCCAGCAGCTTAGGACTAGCGGCCATAACGCAGTATTTT

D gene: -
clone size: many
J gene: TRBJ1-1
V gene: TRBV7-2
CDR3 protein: CASSPDGGPDTEAFF
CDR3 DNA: TGTGCCAGCAGCCCGGACGGGGGACCCGACACTGAAGCTTTCTTT

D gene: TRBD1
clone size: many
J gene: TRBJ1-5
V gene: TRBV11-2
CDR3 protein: CASSVTGGGQPQHF
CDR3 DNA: TGTGCCAGCAGCGTTACAGGGGGAGGACAGCCCCAGCATTTT

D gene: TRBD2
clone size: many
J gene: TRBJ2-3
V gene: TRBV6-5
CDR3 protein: CASSTSKGTSGADTQYF
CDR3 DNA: TGTGCCAGCAGTACAAGCAAGGGGACTAGCGGGGCAGATACGCAGTATTTT

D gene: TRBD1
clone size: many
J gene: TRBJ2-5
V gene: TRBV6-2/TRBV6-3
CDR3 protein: CASTKQGTETQYF
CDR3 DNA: TGTGCCAGCACCAAACAGGGGACGGAGACCCAGTACTTC

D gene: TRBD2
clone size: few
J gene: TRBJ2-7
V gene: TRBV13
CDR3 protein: CASSPRLAGVDEQYF
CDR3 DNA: TGTGCCAGCAGCCCTCGACTAGCGGGGGTTGACGAGCAGTACTTC

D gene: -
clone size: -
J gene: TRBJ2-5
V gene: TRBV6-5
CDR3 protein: CASSPLPREAQYF
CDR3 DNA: TGTGCCAGCAGTCCCCTGCCGCGAGAGGCCCAGTACTTC